The T cell receptor beta chain described here comes from a study of cytomegalovirus exposure and HLA in healthy donors. Broader study findings: Usually a TCR sequence was rare, but some public TCRs were found in many donors.

In regard to this clone: As yet, its antigen is unknown.

Libraries were prepared by immunoSEQ multiplex PCR; TCRdb keeps only in-frame clonotypes and omits some of them. The data hold about 170,000 clones, with 75% to 90% observed a single time. The CDR3 extends over 14 amino acids. CDR1 is SGHRS and CDR2 is YFSETQ in the germline V gene. V was cut by 3 bases and J by 2 bases, with 9 bases left in between. The sequenced sample consisted of PBMCs. This sequence joins TRBV5-1 and TRBJ1-3, with D maybe TRBD1 (6 bases). The sequence derives from a young woman in good health and CMV-seronegative. CDR3 loop: CASSSWTAGNTIYF. DNA for the CDR3: TGCGCCAGCAGCTCCTGGACAGCTGGAAACACCATATATTTT.